What follows describes a single TCR beta chain. No antigen is known for it. This specimen comes from a study of radiation and T cells in renal cell carcinoma. Regarding the study as a whole: No pretreatment tumor biopsies were available for baseline clonotypes. In blood, top tumor clones expanded by 2 weeks, shrinking by 4.

V shed 5 bases, J shed 0 bases, and the junction held 3 bases outside the gene matches. Germline V CDR1 and CDR2: MNHNY, SVGAGI (reference sequence). The CDR3 runs 15 residues. Time point indicated: baseline pretreatment blood. Treatment noted: 15 Gy SBRT to primary tumor, nephrectomy 4 weeks later. Some clones are missing from TCRdb's copy, which holds only in-frame ones; the method was immunoSEQ multiplex PCR. The sample has about 150,000 clones; about 88% are singletons. The sequenced sample was blood, obtained from a patient whose treatment included radiotherapy and nephrectomy. The rearrangement links TRBV6-6 to TRBJ2-2; TRBD1 agrees at 7 bases. This TCR derives from a woman between 65 and 79 years old with renal cell carcinoma. In nucleotides, the CDR3 is TGTGCCAGCAGTCGGGACAGACCGAACACCGGGGAGCTGTTTTTT. This sequence encodes CASSRDRPNTGELFF.